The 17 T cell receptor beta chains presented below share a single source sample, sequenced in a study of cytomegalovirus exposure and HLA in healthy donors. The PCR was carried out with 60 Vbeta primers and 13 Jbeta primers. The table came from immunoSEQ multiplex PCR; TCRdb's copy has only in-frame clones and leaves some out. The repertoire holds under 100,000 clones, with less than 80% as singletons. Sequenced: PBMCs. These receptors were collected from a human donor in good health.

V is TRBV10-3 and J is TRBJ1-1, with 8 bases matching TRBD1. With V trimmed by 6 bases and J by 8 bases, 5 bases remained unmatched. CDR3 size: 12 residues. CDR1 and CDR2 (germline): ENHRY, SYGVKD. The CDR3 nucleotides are TGTGCCATCAGCAACAGGGGGGACGAAGCTTTCTTT. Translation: CAISNRGDEAFF.

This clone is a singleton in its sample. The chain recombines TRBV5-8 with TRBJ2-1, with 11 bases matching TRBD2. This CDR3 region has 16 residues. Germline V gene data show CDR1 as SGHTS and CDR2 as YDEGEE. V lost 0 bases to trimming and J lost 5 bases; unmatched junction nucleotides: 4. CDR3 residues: CASSLGRLAGNNEQFF. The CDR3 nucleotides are TGTGCCAGCAGCTTGGGTCGACTAGCGGGGAACAATGAGCAGTTCTTC. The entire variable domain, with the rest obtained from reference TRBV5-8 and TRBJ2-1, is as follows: EAGVTQSPTHLIKTRGQQATLRCSPISGHTSVYWYQQALGLGLQFLLWYDEGEERNRGNFPPRFSGRQFPNYSSELNVNALELEDSALYLCASSLGRLAGNNEQFFGPGTRLTVL.

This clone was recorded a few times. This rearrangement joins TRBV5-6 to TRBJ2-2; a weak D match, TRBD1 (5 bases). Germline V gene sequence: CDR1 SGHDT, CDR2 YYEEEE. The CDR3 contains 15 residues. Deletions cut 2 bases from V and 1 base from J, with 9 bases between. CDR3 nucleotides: TGTGCCAGCAGCTTTTGGCAGGGGAACACCGGGGAGCTGTTTTTT. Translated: CASSFWQGNTGELFF.

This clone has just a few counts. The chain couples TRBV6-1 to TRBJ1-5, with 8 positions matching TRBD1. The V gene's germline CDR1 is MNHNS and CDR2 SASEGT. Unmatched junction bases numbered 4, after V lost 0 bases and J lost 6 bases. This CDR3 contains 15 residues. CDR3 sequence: CASSEAAGGSQPQHF. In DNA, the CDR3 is TGTGCCAGCAGTGAAGCCGCAGGGGGCAGTCAGCCCCAGCATTTT.

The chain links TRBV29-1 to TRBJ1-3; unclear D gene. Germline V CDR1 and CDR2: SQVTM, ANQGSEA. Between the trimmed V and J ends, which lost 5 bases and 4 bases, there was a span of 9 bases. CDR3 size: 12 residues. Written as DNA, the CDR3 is TGCAGCGTTTCCCTGTTGGGAAACACCATATATTTT. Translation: CSVSLLGNTIYF.

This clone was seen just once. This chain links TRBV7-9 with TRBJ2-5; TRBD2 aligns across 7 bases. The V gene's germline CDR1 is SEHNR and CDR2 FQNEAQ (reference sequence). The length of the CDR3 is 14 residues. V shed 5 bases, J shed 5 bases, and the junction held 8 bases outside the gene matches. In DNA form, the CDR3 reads TGTGCCAGCAGCCCTACACTAGCGTCGGAGACCCAGTACTTC. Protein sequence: CASSPTLASETQYF.

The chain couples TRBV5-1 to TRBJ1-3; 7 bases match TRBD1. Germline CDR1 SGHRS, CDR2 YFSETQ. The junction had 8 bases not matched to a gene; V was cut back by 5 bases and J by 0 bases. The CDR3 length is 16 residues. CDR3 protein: CASRPGTVLSGNTIYF. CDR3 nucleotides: TGCGCCAGCAGACCGGGGACAGTGCTCTCTGGAAACACCATATATTTT. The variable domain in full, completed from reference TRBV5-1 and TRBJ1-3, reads KAGVTQTPRYLIKTRGQQVTLSCSPISGHRSVSWYQQTPGQGLQFLFEYFSETQRNKGNFPGRFSGRQFSNSRSEMNVSTLELGDSALYLCASRPGTVLSGNTIYFGEGSWLTVV.

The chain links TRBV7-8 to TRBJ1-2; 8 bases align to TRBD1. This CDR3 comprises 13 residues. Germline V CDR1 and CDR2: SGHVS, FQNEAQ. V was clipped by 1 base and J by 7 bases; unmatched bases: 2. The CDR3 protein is CASSLVTGGGYTF. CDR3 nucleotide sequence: TGTGCCAGCAGCTTAGTCACAGGGGGTGGCTACACCTTC.

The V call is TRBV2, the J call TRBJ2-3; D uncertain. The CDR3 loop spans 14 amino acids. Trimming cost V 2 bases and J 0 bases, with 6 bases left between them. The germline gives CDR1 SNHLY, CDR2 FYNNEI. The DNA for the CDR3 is TGTGCCAGCAGTGAACGAACTAGCACAGATACGCAGTATTTT. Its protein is CASSERTSTDTQYF.

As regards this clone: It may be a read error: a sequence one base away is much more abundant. In nucleotides, the CDR3 is TGTTCCAGCAGTTACGGGCCGGGGGGGCAGTACTTC. Translating gives CSSSYGPGGQYF. The chain links TRBV6-5 to TRBJ2-7; the match to TRBD2 covers 7 bases. This CDR3 spans 12 amino acids. The V gene's germline CDR1 is MNHEY and CDR2 SVGAGI.

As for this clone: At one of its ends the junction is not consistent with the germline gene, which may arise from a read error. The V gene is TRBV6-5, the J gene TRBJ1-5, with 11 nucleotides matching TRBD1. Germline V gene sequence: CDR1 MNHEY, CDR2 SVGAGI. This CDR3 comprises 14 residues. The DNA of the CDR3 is TGTGCCAGCAGCCGGACAGGGGGCGGACAGCCCCAGAATTTT. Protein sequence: CASSRTGGGQPQNF.

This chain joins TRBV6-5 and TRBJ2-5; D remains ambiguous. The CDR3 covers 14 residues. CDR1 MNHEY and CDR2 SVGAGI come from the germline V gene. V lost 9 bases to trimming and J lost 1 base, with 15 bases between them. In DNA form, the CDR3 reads TGTGCCAGTACCTCCCGCGTAACCCAAGAGACCCAGTACTTC. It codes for CASTSRVTQETQYF.

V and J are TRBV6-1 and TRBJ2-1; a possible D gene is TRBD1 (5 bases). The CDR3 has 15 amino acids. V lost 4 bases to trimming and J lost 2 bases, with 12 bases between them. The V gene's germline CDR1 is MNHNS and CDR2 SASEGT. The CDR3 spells CASSGQGNAYNEQFF. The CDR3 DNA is TGTGCCAGCAGTGGTCAGGGAAACGCCTACAATGAGCAGTTCTTC.

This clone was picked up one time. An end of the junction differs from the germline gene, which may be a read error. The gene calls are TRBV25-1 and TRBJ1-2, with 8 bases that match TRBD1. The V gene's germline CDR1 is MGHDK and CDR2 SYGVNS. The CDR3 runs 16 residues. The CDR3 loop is CASSEGQGSFNYGYPF. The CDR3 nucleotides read TGTGCCAGCAGTGAAGGACAGGGCTCGTTTAACTATGGCTACCCCTTC.

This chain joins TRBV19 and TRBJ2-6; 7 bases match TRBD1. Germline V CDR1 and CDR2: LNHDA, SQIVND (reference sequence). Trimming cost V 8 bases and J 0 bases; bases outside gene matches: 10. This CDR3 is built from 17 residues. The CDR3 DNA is TGTGCCAGTTATTACAGGGGCGAACCCTCTGGGGCCAACGTCCTGACTTTC. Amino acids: CASYYRGEPSGANVLTF.

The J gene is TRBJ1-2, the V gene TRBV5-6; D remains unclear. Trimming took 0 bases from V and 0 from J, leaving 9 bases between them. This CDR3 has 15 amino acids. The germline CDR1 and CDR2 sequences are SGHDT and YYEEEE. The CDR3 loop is CASSLDEGTNYGYTF. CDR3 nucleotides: TGTGCCAGCAGCTTGGATGAGGGCACTAACTATGGCTACACCTTC. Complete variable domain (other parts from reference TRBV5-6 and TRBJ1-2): DAGVTQSPTHLIKTRGQQVTLRCSPKSGHDTVSWYQQALGQGPQFIFQYYEEEERQRGNFPDRFSGHQFPNYSSELNVNALLLGDSALYLCASSLDEGTNYGYTFGSGTRLTVV.

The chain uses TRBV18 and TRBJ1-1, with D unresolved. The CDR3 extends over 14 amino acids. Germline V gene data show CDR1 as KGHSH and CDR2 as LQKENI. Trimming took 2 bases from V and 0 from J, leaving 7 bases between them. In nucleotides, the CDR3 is TGTGCCAGCTCACCATCAGTCATGAACACTGAAGCTTTCTTT. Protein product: CASSPSVMNTEAFF. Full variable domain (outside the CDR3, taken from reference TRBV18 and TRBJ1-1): NAGVMQNPRHLVRRRGQEARLRCSPMKGHSHVYWYRQLPEEGLKFMVYLQKENIIDESGMPKERFSAEFPKEGPSILRIQQVVRGDSAAYFCASSPSVMNTEAFFGQGTRLTVV.